This T cell receptor (beta chain) was sequenced for a study of cytomegalovirus exposure and HLA in healthy donors. PCR primers comprised 60 Vbeta and 13 Jbeta primers. Produced via immunoSEQ multiplex PCR; TCRdb's table is partial and in-frame only. In the table there are 40,000 or so clones, approximately 70% of which are singletons. CDR3 length: 15 residues. The germline V gene has CDR1 MDHEN and CDR2 SYDVKM. V was cut by 4 bases and J by 0 bases, with 10 bases left in between. Study-wide findings and caveats: In a later analysis, several top co-occurrence clusters appeared linked to parvovirus B19, influenza, CMV and Epstein-Barr virus.

Comment on this clone: Its antigen remains unknown.

The gene calls are TRBV28 and TRBJ1-5; D is possibly TRBD1 (5 bases). This TCR was sampled from a man between 40 and 49 years old in good health and CMV-seronegative. The sample taken for sequencing was PBMCs. CDR3 amino acids: CASSSPGNSNQPQHF. For the CDR3, the DNA is TGTGCCAGCAGTTCACCAGGGAATAGCAATCAGCCCCAGCATTTT. The full variable domain, its missing parts supplied by reference TRBV28 and TRBJ1-5, is DVKVTQSSRYLVKRTGEKVFLECVQDMDHENMFWYRQDPGLGLRLIYFSYDVKMKEKGDIPEGYSVSREKKERFSLILESASTNQTSMYLCASSSPGNSNQPQHFGDGTRLSIL.